This paragraph covers one TCR beta chain sequence. Antigen specificity is unknown. The CDR3 consists of 15 residues. Germline V gene lookup returns CDR1 SGHTA and CDR2 FQGTGA. The germline V and J ends were trimmed by 5 bases and 0 bases, with 8 bases remaining between them. This entry belongs to a study of early T cells in non-severe SARS-CoV-2 infection. Study-wide background: Unsorted whole-blood RNA was sequenced in bulk, leaving chains unpaired.

Individual cDNA molecules were tagged with unique molecular identifiers, the study reported. MiXCR, run by TCRdb on the 5' RACE reads, gives a single entry per CDR3 protein. This sample has approximately 56,000 distinct CDR3 sequences, with about 9.1% found just once. Broader study findings: VDJdb-based annotation leaned toward anti-spike CD8 responses and missed private and CD4 specificities.

This clonotype was obtained from an adult who was a healthcare worker with PCR-confirmed SARS-CoV-2 infection or an uninfected control (not recorded which). The chain is built from TRBV7-3 and TRBJ2-6; D is unclear. The sample consisted of whole blood. As DNA, the CDR3 is TGTGCCAGCAGCACTTATAACTCTGGGGCCAACGTCCTGACTTTC. Protein sequence: CASSTYNSGANVLTF.